One T cell receptor beta chain is described in this entry. In the original analysis: For nucleated cells, counts were estimated from reference gene primer amplification. Generated by immunoSEQ multiplex PCR, the TCRdb table keeps only in-frame clones and is missing some. For V, J and clone size, that table is used; D and trimming come from the DNA. Seen here are about 93,000 clones, approximately 86% observed once, and the top ten hold roughly 20%. CDR3 size: 13 residues. Germline-derived CDR1 and CDR2 are MGHRA and YSYEKL. Trimming took off 1 base at V and 8 bases at J, with 11 bases between the two ends. This sample was included in a study of blood T cell repertoires in COVID-19. Study details: Some COVID-19 samples were acute and others convalescent; all came from the United States, Italy and Spain. From T cells, B-cell-depleted T cells, or PBMCs came the material, which was cDNA or gDNA.

Sequenced sample: peripheral blood. The chain links TRBV4-1 to TRBJ1-2, with D possibly matching TRBD1 (6 bases). This clonotype was sampled from an elderly woman with acute or convalescent COVID-19. This chain's CDR3 is CASSQVTGLGYTF. The CDR3 DNA reads TGCGCCAGCAGCCAAGTTACAGGGCTAGGCTACACCTTC.